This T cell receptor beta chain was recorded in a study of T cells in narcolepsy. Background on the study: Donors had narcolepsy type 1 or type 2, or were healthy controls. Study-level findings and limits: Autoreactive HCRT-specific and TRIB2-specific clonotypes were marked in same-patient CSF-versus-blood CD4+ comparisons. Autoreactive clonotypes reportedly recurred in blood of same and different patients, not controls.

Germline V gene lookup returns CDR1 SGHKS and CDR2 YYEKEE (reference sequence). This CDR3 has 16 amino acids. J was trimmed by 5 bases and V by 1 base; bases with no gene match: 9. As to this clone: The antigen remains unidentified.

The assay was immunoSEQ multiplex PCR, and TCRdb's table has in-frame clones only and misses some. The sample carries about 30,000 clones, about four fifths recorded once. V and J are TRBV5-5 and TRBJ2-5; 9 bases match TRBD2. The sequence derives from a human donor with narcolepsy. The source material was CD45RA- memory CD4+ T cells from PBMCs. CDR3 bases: TGTGCCAGCAGCTTGACCCCCGGGACTAGCAGGGAGACCCAGTACTTC. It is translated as CASSLTPGTSRETQYF.